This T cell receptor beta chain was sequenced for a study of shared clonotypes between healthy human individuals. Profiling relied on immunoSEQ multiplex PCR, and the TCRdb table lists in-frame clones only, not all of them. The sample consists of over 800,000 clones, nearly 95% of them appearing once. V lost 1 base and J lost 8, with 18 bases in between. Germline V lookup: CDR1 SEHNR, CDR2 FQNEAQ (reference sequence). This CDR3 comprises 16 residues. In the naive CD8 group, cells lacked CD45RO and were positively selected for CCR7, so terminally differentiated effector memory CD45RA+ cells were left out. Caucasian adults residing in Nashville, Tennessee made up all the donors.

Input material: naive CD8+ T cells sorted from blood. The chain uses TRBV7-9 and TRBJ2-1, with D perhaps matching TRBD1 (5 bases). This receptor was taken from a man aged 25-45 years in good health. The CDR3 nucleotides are TGTGCCAGCAGCTTAGGGCAGGGCAGGTCAAAAGATGAGCAGTTCTTC. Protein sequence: CASSLGQGRSKDEQFF.